The subject of this entry is one TCR beta chain. The sample is drawn from a study of control samples from healthy donors and cancer patients. Assay: immunoSEQ multiplex PCR; the TCRdb copy retains only in-frame clones and omits some. The repertoire holds some 150,000 clones, with roughly 95% as singletons. Germline V lookup: CDR1 SQVTM, CDR2 ANQGSEA. The CDR3 totals 13 residues. The V gene end was trimmed by 4 bases and the J gene end by 4 bases; junction bases not matched to a gene: 4. The chain combines TRBV29-1 with TRBJ2-5, with TRBD1 matching over 9 bases. Input material: blood. The source is a woman under 40 in good health. CDR3 region: CSVVGQGLETQYF. DNA of the CDR3: TGCAGCGTTGTGGGACAGGGTTTAGAGACCCAGTACTTC. The variable domain in full, completed from reference TRBV29-1 and TRBJ2-5, reads SAVISQKPSRDICQRGTSLTIQCQVDSQVTMMFWYRQQPGQSLTLIATANQGSEATYESGFVIDKFPISRPNLTFSTLTVSNMSPEDSSIYLCSVVGQGLETQYFGPGTRLLVL.